This entry lists 32 T cell receptor beta chains sequenced from one sample in a study of Tregs in tolerant kidney transplant recipients. Clones were read by immunoSEQ multiplex PCR, and TCRdb kept only the in-frame ones, dropping some. The top ten clones hold approximately 10% of a sample with about 66,000 clones, approximately 92% of them seen once. Sequencing used CD8+ T cells from blood, obtained before the transplant. All receptors come from a human donor who received a combined kidney and bone marrow transplant.

The chain joins TRBV19 to TRBJ2-7; TRBD2 agrees at 14 bases. Germline V gives CDR1 LNHDA, CDR2 SQIVND (reference sequence). V was clipped by 6 bases and J by 4 bases; unmatched bases: 5. The CDR3 is 15 residues long. DNA for the CDR3: TGTGCCAGTAGAGGACTAGCGGGAGGTGTTTACGAGCAGTACTTC. Translating it yields CASRGLAGGVYEQYF.

This chain joins TRBV7-9 and TRBJ2-1; D is unclear. CDR1 is SEHNR, CDR2 FQNEAQ, per germline (reference sequence). The CDR3 runs to 13 residues. The germline V and J ends were trimmed by 4 bases and 6 bases, with 10 bases remaining between them. CDR3 coding DNA: TGTGCCAGCAGCTCCCCAGCTAGCAATGAGCAGTTCTTC. Its translation: CASSSPASNEQFF.

V gene TRBV29-1 combines with J gene TRBJ1-2; D might be TRBD1 (5 bases). CDR3 length equals 13 residues. Germline CDR1 is SQVTM and CDR2 is ANQGSEA. Trimming pared 3 bases from V and 2 bases from J, leaving 10 bases between. Here the CDR3 DNA reads TGCAGCGTTGAGCAGGGCTTAAACTATGGCTACACCTTC. Amino acids: CSVEQGLNYGYTF.

V is TRBV19 and J is TRBJ1-6; no firm D call. Trimming pared 3 bases from V and 0 bases from J, leaving 9 bases between. CDR3 size: 16 residues. CDR1 and CDR2 (germline): LNHDA, SQIVND (reference sequence). CDR3 residues: CASSITKSSYNSPLHF. In nucleotides, the CDR3 is TGTGCCAGTAGTATCACCAAGAGCTCCTATAATTCACCCCTCCACTTT.

The CDR3 DNA follows: TGTGCCAGCTCGGCGGGAGGGCCTGGTGAGCAGTTCTTC. Translating gives CASSAGGPGEQFF. V gene TRBV9 combines with J gene TRBJ2-1; TRBD2 matches 9 bases. Germline V gives CDR1 SGDLS, CDR2 YYNGEE. The CDR3 loop spans 13 amino acids. With 7 bases clipped from V and 9 bases from J, the junction kept 8 bases outside the gene matches.

CDR3 DNA sequence: TGTGCCAGCAGCCAATCCAGGGTTCCTTACTTC. This sequence encodes CASSQSRVPYF. The genes are TRBV28 and TRBJ2-5; TRBD1 is a possible D gene (5 bases). V was cut by 6 bases and J by 14 bases, with 16 bases left in between. The CDR3 covers 11 residues. Germline assignment: CDR1 MDHEN and CDR2 SYDVKM. Variable domain in full (rest from reference TRBV28 and TRBJ2-5): DVKVTQSSRYLVKRTGEKVFLECVQDMDHENMFWYRQDPGLGLRLIYFSYDVKMKEKGDIPEGYSVSREKKERFSLILESASTNQTSMYLCASSQSRVPYFGPGTRLLVL.

This chain joins TRBV7-2 and TRBJ1-2; a weak D match, TRBD1 (5 bases). CDR1 is SGHTA and CDR2 is FQGNSA in the germline V gene. Trimming took 0 bases from V and 6 from J, leaving 14 bases between them. CDR3 length: 15 residues. CDR3: CASSLAPGTLHGYTF. The CDR3, as DNA: TGTGCCAGCAGCTTAGCGCCCGGGACTCTACATGGCTACACCTTC.

The chain carries TRBV7-9 and TRBJ1-2; possible D gene TRBD1, 5 bases. Trimming left V 5 bases short and J 6 bases short, with 16 bases between. The length of the CDR3 is 14 residues. Germline-derived CDR1 and CDR2 are SEHNR and FQNEAQ (reference sequence). The CDR3 DNA reads TGTGCCAGCAGCGCCGCAAATTGGGGGGATGGCTACACCTTC. This translates into CASSAANWGDGYTF. The entire variable domain, with the rest obtained from reference TRBV7-9 and TRBJ1-2, is as follows: DTGVSQNPRHKITKRGQNVTFRCDPISEHNRLYWYRQTLGQGPEFLTYFQNEAQLEKSRLLSDRFSAERPKGSFSTLEIQRTEQGDSAMYLCASSAANWGDGYTFGSGTRLTVV.

This sequence joins TRBV27 and TRBJ2-1, with D hard to call. With 7 bases removed from V and 9 bases from J, the gap between germline ends came to 13 bases. The germline CDR1 and CDR2 sequences are MNHEY and SMNVEV (reference sequence). The CDR3 spans 12 residues. The CDR3 reads CASIRLPGEQFF. The CDR3 DNA reads TGTGCCAGCATTAGGCTCCCAGGTGAGCAGTTCTTC.

The V and J genes are TRBV12-5 and TRBJ2-7, with D maybe TRBD2 (6 bases). The CDR3 extends over 13 amino acids. The germline V gene encodes CDR1 LGHNT and CDR2 FRNRAP. Trimming pared 5 bases from V and 3 bases from J, leaving 11 bases between. CDR3 residues: CASGTGLLYEQYF. CDR3 nucleotide sequence: TGTGCTAGTGGTACAGGACTACTCTACGAGCAGTACTTC.

This chain uses TRBV5-6 with TRBJ1-1, with 7 bases identical to TRBD1. V lost 5 bases and J lost 1; bases outside the gene matches: 8. The germline V gene encodes CDR1 SGHDT and CDR2 YYEEEE. The CDR3 is 15 residues long. The CDR3 reads CASRDGGTANTEAFF. Written as DNA, the CDR3 is TGTGCCAGCAGGGATGGTGGGACAGCGAACACTGAAGCTTTCTTT.

The genes are TRBV9 and TRBJ1-4, with a possible D match to TRBD1 (5 bases). Germline CDR1 reads SGDLS; CDR2 reads YYNGEE. V was trimmed by 4 bases and J by 4 bases, leaving 8 bases between them. The CDR3 is 13 residues long. The CDR3 DNA follows: TGTGCCAGCAGCTCAGGGAATAATGAAAAACTGTTTTTT. Its protein product is CASSSGNNEKLFF.

The chain combines TRBV4-3 with TRBJ2-1; perhaps TRBD1 as D (7 bases). The CDR3 loop spans 15 amino acids. Deletions cut 1 base from V and 7 bases from J, with 14 bases between. Germline V gene sequence: CDR1 LGHNA, CDR2 YSLEER. In nucleotides, the CDR3 is TGCGCCAGCAGCCAAGGGAGGGGGCGGTTGAATGAGCAGTTCTTC. Translating gives CASSQGRGRLNEQFF.

The genes are TRBV5-6 and TRBJ1-1, with D unclear. CDR3 length: 16 residues. Germline V gene data show CDR1 as SGHDT and CDR2 as YYEEEE. V was trimmed by 2 bases and J by 3 bases, leaving 17 bases between them. The CDR3 loop reads CASSLPRVGLYTEAFF. The CDR3 DNA reads as TGTGCCAGCAGCTTACCGAGGGTTGGCCTCTACACTGAAGCTTTCTTT.

Only one count was recorded for this clone. V usage is TRBV5-4 and J usage is TRBJ1-1; D might be TRBD1 (6 bases). Germline-derived CDR1 and CDR2 are SGHNT and YYREEE (reference sequence). Trimming shortened V by 0 bases and J by 5 bases, and 11 bases separated the two germline ends. This CDR3 has 14 amino acids. The CDR3 DNA follows: TGTGCCAGCAGCTTGGGTCCAGGGGATACTGAAGCTTTCTTT. Protein sequence: CASSLGPGDTEAFF.

The chain couples TRBV7-2 to TRBJ2-1, with 9 bases fitting TRBD2. With 3 bases clipped from V and 4 bases from J, the junction kept 4 bases outside the gene matches. This CDR3 comprises 15 residues. Germline V gene sequence: CDR1 SGHTA, CDR2 FQGNSA. The CDR3 DNA sequence: TGTGCCAGCAGCTTTACTAGCGGGCCATACAATGAGCAGTTCTTC. Translation: CASSFTSGPYNEQFF. The variable domain in full, with the rest retrieved from reference TRBV7-2 and TRBJ2-1, is GAGVSQSPSNKVTEKGKDVELRCDPISGHTALYWYRQSLGQGLEFLIYFQGNSAPDKSGLPSDRFSAERTGGSVSTLTIQRTQQEDSAVYLCASSFTSGPYNEQFFGPGTRLTVL.

J is TRBJ2-5 and V is TRBV9; 7 bases agree with TRBD1. The CDR3 contains 14 residues. CDR1 SGDLS and CDR2 YYNGEE come from the germline V gene. V shed 3 bases, J shed 1 base, and the junction held 3 bases outside the gene matches. The CDR3 loop is CASSADRLQETQYF. CDR3 nucleotides: TGTGCCAGCAGCGCGGACAGGCTCCAAGAGACCCAGTACTTC.

This rearrangement joins TRBV4-1 to TRBJ1-2; 10 nucleotides match TRBD1. V dropped 4 bases and J dropped 6; count of bases not matched to a gene: 11. Germline loops: CDR1 MGHRA, CDR2 YSYEKL. This CDR3 comprises 16 residues. CDR3 DNA sequence: TGCGCCAGCAGCCTAACCCGACAGGGGGCGGCTCATGGCTACACCTTC. Its protein product is CASSLTRQGAAHGYTF.

This chain connects TRBV4-1 to TRBJ2-3, with 7 bases matching TRBD1. CDR3 size: 16 residues. From germline, CDR1 is MGHRA and CDR2 YSYEKL. Losses at the gene ends were 4 bases for V and 14 bases for J; bases not matched to a gene: 21. CDR3 nucleotides: TGCGCCAGCAGCCCCACGACAGGGCTTTATTTTGGGTGGTTGTATTTT. Encoded protein: CASSPTTGLYFGWLYF.

The chain couples TRBV5-1 to TRBJ2-3; tentative D call: TRBD2 (6 bases). Germline values: CDR1 SGHRS, CDR2 YFSETQ. CDR3 length equals 15 residues. V was trimmed by 0 bases and J by 3 bases, leaving 11 bases between them. The CDR3: CASSLVGGWTDTQYF. CDR3 nucleotides: TGCGCCAGCAGCTTGGTGGGGGGTTGGACAGATACGCAGTATTTT.

This chain connects TRBV19 to TRBJ2-1; TRBD2 aligns across 16 bases. The CDR3 has 19 residues. V was clipped by 1 base and J by 1 base; unmatched bases: 4. Germline CDR1 is LNHDA and CDR2 is SQIVND (reference sequence). The CDR3 loop is CASSIVGLAGGGSYNEQFF. CDR3 in DNA: TGTGCCAGTAGTATAGTGGGACTAGCGGGGGGGGGTTCCTACAATGAGCAGTTCTTC.

The CDR3 reads CASSWGDGSEAFF. The CDR3 DNA is TGTGCCAGCAGCTGGGGGGATGGCTCTGAAGCTTTCTTT. This chain connects TRBV5-6 to TRBJ1-1; D might be TRBD1 (5 bases). Trimming removed 3 bases at V and 6 bases at J, with 12 bases between. CDR3 length: 13 amino acids. Germline V lookup: CDR1 SGHDT, CDR2 YYEEEE.

This clone appeared once. This chain uses TRBV27 with TRBJ2-7; 8 bases are a match to TRBD2. Trimming at V came to 2 bases and at J to 3 bases, leaving 3 bases not matched to a gene. The CDR3 is 14 residues long. CDR1 is MNHEY, CDR2 SMNVEV, per germline (reference sequence). This CDR3 is CASSLGAGVYEQYF. The CDR3 bases are TGTGCCAGCAGTTTAGGAGCGGGGGTCTACGAGCAGTACTTC.

This chain connects TRBV27 to TRBJ1-5; 9 bases map to TRBD1. The J segment lost 7 bases and the V segment lost 6 bases, leaving 13 bases of the junction unmatched. Germline V gives CDR1 MNHEY, CDR2 SMNVEV (reference sequence). The CDR3 is 16 amino acids. The CDR3 DNA reads TGTGCCAGCAGCCCCTTCGGGACAGGGTGGGGGCAGCCCCAGCATTTT. This sequence encodes CASSPFGTGWGQPQHF.

The chain is built from TRBV27 and TRBJ1-2, with D hard to call. V lost 4 bases, J lost 1 base, and 22 bases lay in between. CDR1 and CDR2 from the germline V gene are MNHEY and SMNVEV (reference sequence). CDR3 length equals 18 residues. In nucleotides, the CDR3 is TGTGCCAGCAGTTCCCCCGGGGAGGGCACCGATATTAACTATGGCTACACCTTC. Residues: CASSSPGEGTDINYGYTF.

The chain links TRBV19 to TRBJ2-1, with TRBD2 as a possible D gene (5 bases). V dropped 1 base and J dropped 7 bases, with 14 bases sitting between them. The V gene's germline CDR1 is LNHDA and CDR2 SQIVND (reference sequence). The CDR3 sequence is 15 residues long. The CDR3 is CASSIGGAGWNEQFF. The CDR3 coding sequence is TGTGCCAGTAGTATAGGCGGTGCGGGTTGGAATGAGCAGTTCTTC.

The chain recombines TRBV30 with TRBJ1-2; D may be TRBD1 (5 bases). The CDR3 runs 15 residues. V lost 0 bases to trimming and J lost 4 bases, with 15 bases between them. Germline V CDR1 and CDR2: GTSNPN, SVGIG (reference sequence). CDR3 sequence reads: CAWSVRGWGFYGYTF. In DNA form, the CDR3 reads TGTGCCTGGAGTGTACGGGGGTGGGGCTTCTATGGCTACACCTTC.

The rearrangement uses TRBV7-9 and TRBJ1-1; 8 nucleotides line up with TRBD1. The V gene's germline CDR1 is SEHNR and CDR2 FQNEAQ (reference sequence). J gave up 0 bases and V 5 bases, and 5 bases lay outside the gene matches. This CDR3 has 15 amino acids. The chain's CDR3 is CASSEGTGMNTEAFF. DNA for the CDR3: TGTGCCAGCAGCGAGGGGACAGGCATGAACACTGAAGCTTTCTTT.

CDR3 nucleotide sequence: TGTGCCAGCTTCAGCTCCCGGGGGGATGAAAAACTGTTTTTT. Amino acid sequence: CASFSSRGDEKLFF. V and J are TRBV6-5 and TRBJ1-4; possibly TRBD1 for D (5 bases). Germline V lookup: CDR1 MNHEY, CDR2 SVGAGI. Trimming left V 8 bases short and J 6 bases short, with 16 bases between. The CDR3 runs 14 residues.

The CDR3 DNA reads as TGTGCCAGCAGCTGGGGCGAAGACGAGCAGTACTTC. Amino acids: CASSWGEDEQYF. V is TRBV5-4 and J is TRBJ2-7; D is perhaps TRBD1 (5 bases). Germline CDR1 and CDR2: SGHNT and YYREEE (reference sequence). CDR3 size: 12 residues. V was trimmed by 3 bases and J by 5 bases, leaving 9 bases between them.

Comment on this clone: Its ends do not fully match the called genes, so a read error is possible. This chain uses TRBV5-4 with TRBJ1-6; D not resolved. Germline V gene data show CDR1 as SGHNT and CDR2 as YYREEE (reference sequence). This CDR3 is built from 14 residues. The CDR3 DNA sequence: TGTGCCAGCAGCTTGTCAGCAGACAATTCCCCCCTCCACTTT. It is translated as CASSLSADNSPLHF.

The CDR3 bases are TGTGCCAGCAGCGTAGCCTCCTACAGCGGGAGGGCCAGAGATACGCAGTATTTT. This sequence encodes CASSVASYSGRARDTQYF. The V and J genes are TRBV9 and TRBJ2-3; TRBD2 matches 10 bases. This CDR3 is built from 18 residues. J was trimmed by 5 bases and V by 0 bases; bases with no gene match: 12. Germline V gene data show CDR1 as SGDLS and CDR2 as YYNGEE.